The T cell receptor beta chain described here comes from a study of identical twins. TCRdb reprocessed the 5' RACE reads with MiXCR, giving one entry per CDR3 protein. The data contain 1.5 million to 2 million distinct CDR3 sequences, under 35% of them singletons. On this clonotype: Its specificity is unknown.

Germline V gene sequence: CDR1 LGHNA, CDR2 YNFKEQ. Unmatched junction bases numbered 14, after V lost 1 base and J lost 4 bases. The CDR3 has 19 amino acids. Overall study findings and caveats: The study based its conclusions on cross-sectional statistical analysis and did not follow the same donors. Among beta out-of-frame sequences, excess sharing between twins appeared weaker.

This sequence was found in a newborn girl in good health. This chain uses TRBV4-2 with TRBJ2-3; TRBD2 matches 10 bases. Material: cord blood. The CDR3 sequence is CASSQGFSGGASSADTQYF. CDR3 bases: TGTGCCAGCAGCCAAGGTTTCAGCGGGGGGGCCTCAAGCGCAGATACGCAGTATTTT.